These T cell receptor beta chains were read from a single sample in a study of blood T cell repertoires in COVID-19. Using immunoSEQ multiplex PCR, the repertoire was profiled, and TCRdb retains in-frame clones only, with some absent. The sample has some 520,000 clones; roughly 89% are singletons. Sequencing used peripheral blood. These receptors originate from a man between 18 and 29 years old with COVID-19, enrolled during active disease. Both conserved end residues are part of each CDR3. D genes are given only for firm matches. Clone size appears in some rows only: once, few, many, or a class for an expanded clone.

D | J | V | size | CDR3 | DNA
- | TRBJ1-6 | TRBV6-5 | - | CASSPGFSSPLHF | TGTGCCAGCAGCCCCGGGTTTAGTTCACCCCTCCACTTT
TRBD2 | TRBJ2-1 | TRBV2 | - | CASSPGLAGPNEQFF | TGTGCCAGCAGTCCGGGACTAGCGGGCCCCAATGAGCAGTTCTTC
- | TRBJ1-1 | TRBV14 | - | CASSRRTPEIFTEAFF | TGTGCCAGCAGCCGCCGGACTCCTGAAATCTTCACTGAAGCTTTCTTT
TRBD1 | TRBJ1-2 | TRBV28 | once | CASRLTGTGVRGYTF | TGTGCCAGCAGACTAACCGGGACAGGGGTTCGGGGCTACACCTTC
- | TRBJ2-1 | TRBV11-3 | - | CASSPRGSRDNEQFF | TGTGCCAGCAGCCCCCGGGGGAGCAGGGACAATGAGCAGTTCTTC
TRBD2 | TRBJ2-1 | TRBV7-2 | once | CASEIAGGIGANEQFF | TGTGCCAGCGAAATAGCGGGAGGAATTGGGGCCAATGAGCAGTTCTTC
- | TRBJ2-1 | TRBV15 | once | CATSRGSGASYNEQFF | TGTGCCACCAGCAGAGGGTCAGGGGCTTCCTACAATGAGCAGTTCTTC
TRBD2 | TRBJ2-5 | TRBV5-1 | - | CASSLRLAGGHYETQYF | TGCGCCAGCAGCTTAAGACTAGCGGGGGGGCATTACGAGACCCAGTACTTC
- | TRBJ1-1 | TRBV7-9 | - | CASTTGGGAVSEAFF | TGTGCCAGCACCACCGGGGGTGGGGCGGTTTCCGAAGCTTTCTTT
TRBD1 | TRBJ1-1 | TRBV29-1 | - | CSVDLRQGRTEAFF | TGCAGCGTTGACCTGAGACAGGGGCGGACTGAAGCTTTCTTT
- | TRBJ1-1 | TRBV10-3 | - | CAISERTALEAFF | TGTGCCATCAGTGAAAGGACAGCTCTCGAAGCTTTCTTT
TRBD1 | TRBJ1-1 | TRBV6-5 | - | CASSFRTGGRSEAFF | TGTGCCAGCAGTTTCAGGACAGGGGGCCGGTCTGAAGCTTTCTTT
- | TRBJ2-7 | TRBV20-1 | - | CSARRSYEQYF | TGCAGCGCTAGGCGGTCCTACGAGCAGTACTTC
- | TRBJ1-4 | TRBV6-1 | - | CASSEGYTTNEKLFF | TGTGCCAGCAGTGAAGGGTACACAACTAATGAAAAACTGTTTTTT
TRBD2 | TRBJ2-3 | TRBV6-5 | few | CASRTGTSGTYTQYF | TGTGCCAGCAGGACGGGGACTAGCGGGACGTATACGCAGTATTTT
- | TRBJ1-5 | TRBV6-2/TRBV6-3 | few | CASSTIREGISNQPQHF | TGTGCCAGCAGCACGATCCGGGAGGGGATTAGCAATCAGCCCCAGCATTTT
- | TRBJ2-3 | TRBV28 | - | CASSFGGASTDTQYF | TGTGCCAGCAGTTTCGGCGGGGCGAGCACAGATACGCAGTATTTT
TRBD1 | TRBJ1-4 | TRBV9 | - | CASSVSNRGEREKLFF | TGTGCCAGCAGCGTATCCAACAGGGGGGAACGGGAAAAACTGTTTTTT
TRBD2 | TRBJ2-2 | TRBV2 | - | CASSRLAGGPGELFF | TGTGCCAGCAGTAGACTAGCGGGAGGGCCTGGGGAGCTGTTTTTT
- | TRBJ2-5 | TRBV10-2 | once | CASSESPLTSEETQYF | TGCGCCAGCAGTGAGTCCCCTTTGACTAGTGAGGAGACCCAGTACTTC
TRBD2 | TRBJ2-5 | TRBV7-9 | - | CASSPRLAGDGETQYF | TGTGCCAGCAGCCCCCGACTAGCGGGAGATGGGGAGACCCAGTACTTC
- | TRBJ1-2 | TRBV12-5 | - | CASGPTGFRYGYTF | TGTGCTAGTGGTCCTACAGGGTTCCGCTATGGCTACACCTTC